These 21 T cell receptor beta chains were sequenced from one sample in a study of T cell repertoires in cytomegalovirus infection. TCRdb used MiXCR to reprocess the reads, holding one entry per CDR3 protein. The repertoire holds about 600,000 distinct CDR3 sequences, with approximately 24% as singletons. The sample consisted of CD8+ T cells from PBMCs. These receptors all stem from a human donor in good health (CMV status not recorded). Some clones in this sample may be carry-over from other donors' samples.

This clonotype appeared a few times. V gene TRBV7-3 combines with J gene TRBJ2-3; 8 bases match TRBD2. With V trimmed by 10 bases and J by 2 bases, 8 bases remained unmatched. The CDR3 is 14 residues long. Germline CDR1 and CDR2: SGHTA and FQGTGA. The CDR3 DNA reads as TGTGCCACCCGGGGGGGGCCGTACACAGATACGCAGTATTTT. It encodes CATRGGPYTDTQYF. The full variable domain, rest sourced from reference TRBV7-3 and TRBJ2-3, is GAGVSQTPSNKVTEKGKYVELRCDPISGHTALYWYRQSLGQGPEFLIYFQGTGAADDSGLPNDRFFAVRPEGSVSTLKIQRTERGDSAVYLCATRGGPYTDTQYFGPGTRLTVL.

This clonotype was seen more than once but under ten times. The rearrangement links TRBV5-6 to TRBJ1-2; D possibly corresponds to TRBD1 (6 bases). Germline lookup yields CDR1 SGHDT and CDR2 YYEEEE. Trimming pared 4 bases from V and 7 bases from J, leaving 11 bases between. The CDR3 runs to 12 residues. The CDR3 spells CASSERGTGYTF. The CDR3 nucleotides are TGTGCCAGCAGCGAAAGGGGGACTGGCTACACCTTC.

The chain carries TRBV7-9 and TRBJ2-1, with D perhaps assigned TRBD1 or TRBD2 (6 bases each). The V end lost 4 bases, the J end lost 0 bases, and 10 bases lay between the germline ends. Germline V gene sequence: CDR1 SEHNR, CDR2 FQNEAQ (reference sequence). The CDR3 extends over 15 amino acids. DNA for the CDR3: TGTGCCAGCAGCTCCGAGGGGGGCTCCTACAATGAGCAGTTCTTC. It encodes CASSSEGGSYNEQFF.

This clonotype was seen more than once but under ten times. The chain recombines TRBV28 with TRBJ1-6; D remains ambiguous. The germline V gene has CDR1 MDHEN and CDR2 SYDVKM. V was pared by 5 bases and J by 5 bases, with 10 bases between. The CDR3 has 14 amino acids. CDR3 sequence (DNA): TGTGCCAGCAGTCCCGGGTGGGATAATTCACCCCTCCACTTT. The encoded protein is CASSPGWDNSPLHF.

In regard to this clonotype: It may be a read error: a sequence one base away is much more abundant. V and J are TRBV11-2 and TRBJ2-2; TRBD2 matches at 8 bases. The CDR3 consists of 15 residues. V was clipped by 6 bases and J by 2 bases; unmatched bases: 5. The germline V gene has CDR1 SGHAT and CDR2 FQNNGV. CDR3 sequence (DNA): TGTGCCAGCAGTTCTAGCGGGCTTAACACCGGGGAGCTGTTTTTT. This encodes CASSSSGLNTGELFF.

Regarding this clonotype: Relative to the germline gene, one junction end is altered; a read error may explain this. The chain uses TRBV10-3 and TRBJ2-1, with D perhaps being TRBD1 or TRBD2 (5 bases each). The CDR3 length is 14 residues. Germline V CDR1 and CDR2: ENHRY, SYGVKD. CDR3 amino acids: CVIRAYGDLNEQFF. In nucleotides, the CDR3 is TGTGTCATCAGAGCCTATGGGGACCTCAATGAGCAGTTCTTC.

This chain uses TRBV10-3 with TRBJ2-1, with D perhaps matching TRBD1 (8 bases). Germline lookup yields CDR1 ENHRY and CDR2 SYGVKD. The germline V and J ends were trimmed by 10 bases and 3 bases, with 25 bases remaining between them. CDR3 length: 17 amino acids. In DNA form, the CDR3 reads TGTGCCAAAGTAGGACACTTGACAGGGGAGGGCTACAATGAGCAGTTCTTC. This encodes CAKVGHLTGEGYNEQFF.

The V gene is TRBV28, the J gene TRBJ2-3; 8 bases are shared with TRBD1. Germline CDR1 MDHEN, CDR2 SYDVKM. After removal of 1 base from V and 4 bases from J, the junction contained 10 bases not matched to a gene. The CDR3 consists of 17 residues. CDR3 sequence: CASSLFAGGIGSDTQYF. For the CDR3, the DNA is TGTGCCAGCAGTTTATTCGCAGGGGGCATTGGTTCAGATACGCAGTATTTT.

This sequence joins TRBV2 and TRBJ2-7; the match to TRBD1 covers 7 bases. Germline lookup yields CDR1 SNHLY and CDR2 FYNNEI. This CDR3 region has 18 residues. With V trimmed by 4 bases and J by 2 bases, 17 bases remained unmatched. The CDR3 nucleotides read TGTGCCAGCAGTGGGCCCCAGGGGGTGAGGGGACGAACCTACGAGCAGTACTTC. It translates to CASSGPQGVRGRTYEQYF.

This clonotype was recorded at least ten times. CDR3 DNA: TGTGCCAGCAGCCCCTGGACTAGCGGGTGGGAGACCCAGTACTTC. Amino acids: CASSPWTSGWETQYF. The chain couples TRBV7-2 to TRBJ2-5; 11 bases align to TRBD2. V shed 5 bases and J 5 bases; nucleotides not matched to a gene: 7. Germline CDR1 is SGHTA and CDR2 is FQGNSA. This CDR3 has 15 residues.

A few counts support this clonotype. The chain joins TRBV13 to TRBJ2-5; D is uncertain. Trimming shortened V by 5 bases and J by 5 bases, and 6 bases separated the two germline ends. The germline gives CDR1 PRHDT, CDR2 FYEKMQ (reference sequence). The CDR3 is 11 amino acids. The CDR3 DNA reads as TGTGCCAGCAGCGGAGTGGAGACCCAGTACTTC. Its translation is CASSGVETQYF.

Many counts were recorded for this clonotype. The J gene is TRBJ1-5, the V gene TRBV7-2; possible D gene TRBD1, 5 bases. CDR3 size: 14 residues. Looked up from germline, CDR1 is SGHTA and CDR2 is FQGNSA. The V and J ends lost 0 bases and 5 bases respectively, with 8 bases between them. Here the CDR3 reads CASSLAGEDQPQHF. The DNA for the CDR3 is TGTGCCAGCAGCTTAGCGGGGGAGGATCAGCCCCAGCATTTT.

The genes are TRBV20-1 and TRBJ2-7; D may correspond to TRBD1 or TRBD2 (5 bases each). Germline V gene sequence: CDR1 DFQATT, CDR2 SNEGSKA (reference sequence). The CDR3 has 14 amino acids. The V end was cut by 0 bases, the J end by 0 bases, with 9 bases between. CDR3 in DNA: TGCAGTGCTAGAGACCGGGACGCCTCCTACGAGCAGTACTTC. It translates to CSARDRDASYEQYF.

The rearrangement joins TRBV7-3 to TRBJ2-7; TRBD2 is a possible D gene (5 bases). The CDR3 has 14 amino acids. Germline V lookup: CDR1 SGHTA, CDR2 FQGTGA. The CDR3: CASSPGGGGYEQNV. The CDR3 DNA sequence: TGTGCCAGCAGCCCCGGAGGTGGAGGCTACGAGCAGAACGTC.

This clonotype came up many times. This rearrangement joins TRBV6-5 to TRBJ2-5; possibly TRBD2 for D (5 bases). Germline CDR1 reads MNHEY; CDR2 reads SVGAGI. The germline V and J ends were trimmed by 0 bases and 2 bases, with 25 bases remaining between them. The CDR3 runs to 20 residues. The chain's CDR3 is CASSYSSDRAPGTVQETQYF. CDR3 DNA sequence: TGTGCCAGCAGTTACTCCTCGGACCGGGCACCGGGAACAGTTCAAGAGACCCAGTACTTC.

This clonotype occurred many times. This chain uses TRBV7-9 with TRBJ2-6; no definite D call. V lost 5 bases, J lost 4 bases, and 12 bases lay in between. The CDR3 runs to 15 residues. CDR1 is SEHNR, CDR2 FQNEAQ, per germline (reference sequence). The CDR3 loop is CASSHVIAGANVLTF. The CDR3 nucleotides are TGTGCCAGCAGCCATGTAATCGCGGGGGCCAACGTCCTGACTTTC.

The chain links TRBV15 to TRBJ2-2; 7 bases fit TRBD1. This CDR3 has 15 amino acids. V lost 7 bases to trimming and J lost 2 bases; unmatched junction nucleotides: 7. The V gene's germline CDR1 is LNHNV and CDR2 YYDKDF (reference sequence). The CDR3 DNA follows: TGTGCCACCACCACGGGACAGAGAAACACCGGGGAGCTGTTTTTT. Its translation is CATTTGQRNTGELFF. Combining the CDR3 with reference TRBV15 and TRBJ2-2 gives the whole variable domain DAMVIQNPRYQVTQFGKPVTLSCSQTLNHNVMYWYQQKSSQAPKLLFHYYDKDFNNEADTPDNFQSRRPNTSFCFLDIRSPGLGDTAMYLCATTTGQRNTGELFFGEGSRLTVL.

The V gene is TRBV5-6, the J gene TRBJ2-7, with a weak D call TRBD2 (5 bases). CDR1 is SGHDT, CDR2 YYEEEE, per germline. V was clipped by 1 base and J by 2 bases, with 16 bases between them. The CDR3 length is 16 residues. CDR3 loop: CASSLYTRTTTYEQYF. The CDR3 bases are TGTGCCAGCAGCTTGTATACTAGGACCACTACCTACGAGCAGTACTTC.

This clonotype was found many times. The rearrangement joins TRBV5-6 to TRBJ2-7; a weak D match, TRBD2 (5 bases). The CDR3 is made up of 16 amino acids. CDR1 is SGHDT and CDR2 is YYEEEE in the germline V gene. V lost 5 bases, J lost 3 bases, and 21 bases lay in between. The CDR3 coding sequence is TGTGCCAGCAGTTCCCCTCCTCCTAGCCTCCACTACGAGCAGTACTTC. Amino acid sequence: CASSSPPPSLHYEQYF.

V gene TRBV7-9 combines with J gene TRBJ2-7, with D possibly TRBD2 on 5 matching bases. V gave up 0 bases and J gave up 3 bases, with 12 bases separating them. CDR3 length: 15 residues. Germline CDR1 SEHNR, CDR2 FQNEAQ (reference sequence). The CDR3 protein is CASSLAGDGNYEQYV. In DNA form, the CDR3 reads TGTGCCAGCAGCTTAGCGGGAGACGGTAACTACGAGCAGTACGTC.

This clonotype was detected a few times. V is TRBV11-2 and J is TRBJ2-1; possibly TRBD1 for D (5 bases). In germline, CDR1 is SGHAT, CDR2 FQNNGV. The CDR3 has 16 amino acids. The V end lost 0 bases, the J end lost 7 bases, and 16 bases lay between the germline ends. Written as DNA, the CDR3 is TGTGCCAGCAGCTTAGAGGGCCTTAGCTCAGGGAATGAGCAGTTCTTC. It yields the protein CASSLEGLSSGNEQFF.